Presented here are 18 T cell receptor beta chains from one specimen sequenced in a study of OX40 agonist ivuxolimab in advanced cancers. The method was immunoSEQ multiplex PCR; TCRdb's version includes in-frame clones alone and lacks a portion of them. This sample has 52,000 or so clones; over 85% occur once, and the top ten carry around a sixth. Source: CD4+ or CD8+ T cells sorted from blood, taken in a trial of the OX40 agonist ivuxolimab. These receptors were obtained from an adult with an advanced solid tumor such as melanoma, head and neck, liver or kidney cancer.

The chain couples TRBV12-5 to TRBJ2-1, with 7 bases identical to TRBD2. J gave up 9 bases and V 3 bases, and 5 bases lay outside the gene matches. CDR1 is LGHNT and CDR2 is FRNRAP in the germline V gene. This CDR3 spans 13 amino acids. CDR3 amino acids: CASGFGLGGEQFF. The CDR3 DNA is TGTGCTAGTGGTTTTGGACTAGGTGGTGAGCAGTTCTTC. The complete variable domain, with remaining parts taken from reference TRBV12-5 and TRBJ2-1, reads DARVTQTPRHKVTEMGQEVTMRCQPILGHNTVFWYRQTMMQGLELLAYFRNRAPLDDSGMPKDRFSAEMPDATLATLKIQPSEPRDSAVYFCASGFGLGGEQFFGPGTRLTVL.

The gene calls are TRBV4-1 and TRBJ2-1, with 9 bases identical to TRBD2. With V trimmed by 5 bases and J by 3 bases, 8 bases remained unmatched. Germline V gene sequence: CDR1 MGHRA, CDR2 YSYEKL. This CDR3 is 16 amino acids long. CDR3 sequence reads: CASSWPREGDYNEQFF. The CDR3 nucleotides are TGCGCCAGCAGCTGGCCGCGGGAGGGGGACTACAATGAGCAGTTCTTC.

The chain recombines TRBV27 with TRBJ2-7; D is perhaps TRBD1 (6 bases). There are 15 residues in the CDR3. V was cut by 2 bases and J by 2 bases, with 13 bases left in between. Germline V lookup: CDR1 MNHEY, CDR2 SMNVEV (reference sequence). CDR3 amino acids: CASSLSWQGTYEQYF. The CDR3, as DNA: TGTGCCAGCAGTTTAAGTTGGCAGGGGACCTACGAGCAGTACTTC.

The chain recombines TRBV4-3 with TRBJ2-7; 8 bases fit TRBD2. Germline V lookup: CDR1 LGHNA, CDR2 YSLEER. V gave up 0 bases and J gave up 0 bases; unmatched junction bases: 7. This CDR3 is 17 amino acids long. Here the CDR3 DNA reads TGCGCCAGCAGCCAAGATGGAACCAGCGGGAGCTCCTACGAGCAGTACTTC. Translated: CASSQDGTSGSSYEQYF.

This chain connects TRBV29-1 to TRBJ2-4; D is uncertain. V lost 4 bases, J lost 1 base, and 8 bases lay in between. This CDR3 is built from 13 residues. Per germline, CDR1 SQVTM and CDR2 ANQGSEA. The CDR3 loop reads CSVGGGAKNIQYF. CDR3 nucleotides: TGCAGCGTTGGAGGTGGGGCCAAAAACATTCAGTACTTC.

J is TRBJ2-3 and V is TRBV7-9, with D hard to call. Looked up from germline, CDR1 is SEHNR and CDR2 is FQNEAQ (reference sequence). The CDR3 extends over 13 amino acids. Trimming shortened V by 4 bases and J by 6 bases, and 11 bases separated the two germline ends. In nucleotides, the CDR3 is TGTGCCAGCAGCTCCCTAGGATTTGATACGCAGTATTTT. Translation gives CASSSLGFDTQYF.

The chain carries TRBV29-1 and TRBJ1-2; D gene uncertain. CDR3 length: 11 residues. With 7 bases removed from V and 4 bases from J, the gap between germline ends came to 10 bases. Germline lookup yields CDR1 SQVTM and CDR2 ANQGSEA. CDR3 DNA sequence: TGCAGCGCTATATTGCCCTATGGCTACACCTTC. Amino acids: CSAILPYGYTF.

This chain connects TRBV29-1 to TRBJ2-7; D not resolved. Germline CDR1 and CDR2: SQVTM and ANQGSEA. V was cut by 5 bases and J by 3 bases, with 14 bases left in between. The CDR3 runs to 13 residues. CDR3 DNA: TGCAGCGTTTCCAGCGACAAATACTACGAGCAGTACTTC. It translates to CSVSSDKYYEQYF.

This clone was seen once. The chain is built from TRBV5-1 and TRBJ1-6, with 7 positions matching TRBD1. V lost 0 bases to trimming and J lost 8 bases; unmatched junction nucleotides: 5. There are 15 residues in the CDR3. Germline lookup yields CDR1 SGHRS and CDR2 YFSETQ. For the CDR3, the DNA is TGCGCCAGCAGCTTGGTCGGGGGGACAGATTCACCCCTCCACTTT. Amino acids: CASSLVGGTDSPLHF.

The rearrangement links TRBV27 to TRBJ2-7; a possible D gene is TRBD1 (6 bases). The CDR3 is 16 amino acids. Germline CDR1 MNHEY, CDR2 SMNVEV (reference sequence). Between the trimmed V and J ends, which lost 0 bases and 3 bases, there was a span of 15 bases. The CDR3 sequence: CASSLSLAGAIYEQYF. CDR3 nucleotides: TGTGCCAGCAGTTTATCCCTGGCAGGGGCGATCTACGAGCAGTACTTC.

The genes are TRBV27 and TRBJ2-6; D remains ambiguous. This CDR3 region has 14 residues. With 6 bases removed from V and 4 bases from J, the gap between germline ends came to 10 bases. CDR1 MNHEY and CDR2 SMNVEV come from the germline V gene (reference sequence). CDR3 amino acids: CASSRAYGANVLTF. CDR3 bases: TGTGCCAGCAGCCGGGCTTACGGGGCCAACGTCCTGACTTTC.

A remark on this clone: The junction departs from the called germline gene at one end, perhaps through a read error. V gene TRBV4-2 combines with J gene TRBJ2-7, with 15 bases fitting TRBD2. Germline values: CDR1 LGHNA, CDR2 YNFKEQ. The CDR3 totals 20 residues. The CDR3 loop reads CASSQDPKGLAGGTSNEQYF. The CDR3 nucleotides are TGTGCCAGCAGCCAAGATCCGAAGGGACTAGCGGGAGGTACCTCCAACGAGCAGTACTTC.

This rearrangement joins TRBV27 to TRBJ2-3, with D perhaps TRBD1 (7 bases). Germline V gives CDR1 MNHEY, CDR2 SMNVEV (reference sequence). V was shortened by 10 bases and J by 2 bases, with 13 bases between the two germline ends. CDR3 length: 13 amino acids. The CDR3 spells CATRRGLTDTQYF. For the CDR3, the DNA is TGTGCCACGAGGAGGGGGCTCACAGATACGCAGTATTTT.

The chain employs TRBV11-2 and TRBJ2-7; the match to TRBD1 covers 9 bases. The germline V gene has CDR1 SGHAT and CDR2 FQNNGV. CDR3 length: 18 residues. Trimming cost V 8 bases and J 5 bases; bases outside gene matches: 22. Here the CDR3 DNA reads TGTGCCAGCCGAGGGGACAGGGAAGCCCGGGACCCACTCCACGAGCAGTACTTC. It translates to CASRGDREARDPLHEQYF.

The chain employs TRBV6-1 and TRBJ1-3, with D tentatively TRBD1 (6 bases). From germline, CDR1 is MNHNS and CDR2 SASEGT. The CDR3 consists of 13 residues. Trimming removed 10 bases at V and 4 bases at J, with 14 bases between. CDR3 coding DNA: TGTGCCACCCCCCAGGGGTCCGGAAACACCATATATTTT. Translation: CATPQGSGNTIYF.

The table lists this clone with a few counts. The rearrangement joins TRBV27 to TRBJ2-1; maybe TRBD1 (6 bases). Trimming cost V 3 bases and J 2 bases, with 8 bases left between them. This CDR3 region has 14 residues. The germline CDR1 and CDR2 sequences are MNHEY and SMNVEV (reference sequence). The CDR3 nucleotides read TGTGCCAGCAGTTTTGGGGACACCTACAATGAGCAGTTCTTC. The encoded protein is CASSFGDTYNEQFF.

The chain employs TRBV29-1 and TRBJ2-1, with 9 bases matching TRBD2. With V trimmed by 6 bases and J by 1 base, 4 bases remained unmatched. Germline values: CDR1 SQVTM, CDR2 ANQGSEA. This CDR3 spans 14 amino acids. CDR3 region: CSVWTSESYNEQFF. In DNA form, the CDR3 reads TGCAGCGTGTGGACTAGCGAGTCCTACAATGAGCAGTTCTTC.

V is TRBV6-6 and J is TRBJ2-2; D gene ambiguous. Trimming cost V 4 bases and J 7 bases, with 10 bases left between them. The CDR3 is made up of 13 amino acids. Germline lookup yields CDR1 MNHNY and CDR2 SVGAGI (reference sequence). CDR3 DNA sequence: TGTGCCAGCAGTTCCCCGGTGGACGGGGAGCTGTTTTTT. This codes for CASSSPVDGELFF.